This TCR beta chain was documented in a study of blood T cell repertoires in COVID-19. Some clones are missing from TCRdb's copy, which holds only in-frame ones; the method was immunoSEQ multiplex PCR. Of roughly 200,000 clones in the sample, around 86% were seen once. Germline V gene data show CDR1 as MNHEY and CDR2 as SVGAGI. V lost 10 bases and J lost 7; bases outside the gene matches: 17. CDR3 length equals 15 residues. The receptor's source is a woman aged 40 to 49 with acute COVID-19. The chain has TRBV6-5 and TRBJ1-2; 8 bases fit TRBD1. The specimen was PBMCs or T cells enriched from blood (not recorded which). As DNA, the CDR3 is TGTGCCACAGAAAACGGGGCAGGGGGCAGGAGTGGCTACACCTTC. Residues: CATENGAGGRSGYTF.